The entry that follows covers one TCR beta chain sequence. Antigen unknown. The V and J ends lost 3 bases and 5 bases respectively, with 7 bases between them. Per germline, CDR1 LGHDT and CDR2 YNNKEL (reference sequence). This CDR3 is 12 amino acids long. These data originate in a study of Ad26.COV2.S vaccination and SARS-CoV-2 variants. At the level of the study: Doses of Ad26.COV2.S were injected into muscle once or twice, 56 days apart. Regarding the study as a whole: Once vaccination had occurred, spike-specific CD8+ and CD4+ T cell responses reportedly showed substantial breadth.

Assay: immunoSEQ multiplex PCR; the TCRdb copy retains only in-frame clones and omits some. The sample has 450,000 to 550,000 clones, 80% to 90% seen once. The treatment: about 20 received Ad26.COV2.S at low or high dose, single or two shots; five or six received placebo; per-sample allocation not given. Samples were taken on day 63 after the first vaccine or placebo injection. The chain carries TRBV3-1 (or the pseudogene TRBV3-2) and TRBJ2-5, with D possibly matching TRBD2 (5 bases). This receptor was obtained from a person aged 18 to 65 who received the Ad26.COV2.S COVID-19 vaccine or a placebo. The specimen comprised peripheral blood, sampled in a trial of Ad26.COV2.S vaccine versus placebo. In DNA, the CDR3 is TGTGCCAGCAGCCAGGGCGGGGAGACCCAGTACTTC. Encoded protein: CASSQGGETQYF.